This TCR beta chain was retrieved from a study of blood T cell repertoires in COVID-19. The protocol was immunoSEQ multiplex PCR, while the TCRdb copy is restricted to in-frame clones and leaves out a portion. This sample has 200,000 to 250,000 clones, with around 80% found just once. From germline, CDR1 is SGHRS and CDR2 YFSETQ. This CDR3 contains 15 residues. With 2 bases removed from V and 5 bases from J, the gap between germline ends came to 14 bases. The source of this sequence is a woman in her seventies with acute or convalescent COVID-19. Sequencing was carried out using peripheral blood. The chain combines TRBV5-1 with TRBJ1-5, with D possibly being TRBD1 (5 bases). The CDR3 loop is CASSFMPRGDQPQHF. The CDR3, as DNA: TGCGCCAGCAGCTTTATGCCTCGGGGGGATCAGCCCCAGCATTTT.